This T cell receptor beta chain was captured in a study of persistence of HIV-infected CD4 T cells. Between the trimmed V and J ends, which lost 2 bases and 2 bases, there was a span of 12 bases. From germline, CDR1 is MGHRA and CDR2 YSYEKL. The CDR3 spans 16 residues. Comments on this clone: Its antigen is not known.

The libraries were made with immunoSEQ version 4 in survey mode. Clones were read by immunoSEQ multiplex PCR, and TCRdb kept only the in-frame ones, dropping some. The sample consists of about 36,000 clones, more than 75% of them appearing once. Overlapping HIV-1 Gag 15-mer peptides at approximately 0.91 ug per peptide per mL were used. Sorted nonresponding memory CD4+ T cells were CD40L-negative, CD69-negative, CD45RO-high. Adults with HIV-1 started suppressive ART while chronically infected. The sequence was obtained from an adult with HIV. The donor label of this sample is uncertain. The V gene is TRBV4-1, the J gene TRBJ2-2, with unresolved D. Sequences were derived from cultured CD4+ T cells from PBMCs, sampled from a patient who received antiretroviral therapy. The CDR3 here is CASSQSETANTGELFF. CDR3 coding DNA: TGCGCCAGCAGCCAAAGTGAGACTGCTAACACCGGGGAGCTGTTTTTT.